The 31 T cell receptor beta chains below all came from one sample that was sequenced in a study of blood T cell repertoires in COVID-19. TCRdb keeps only in-frame clones here, not all; method: immunoSEQ multiplex PCR. The repertoire consists of 170,000 or so clones, with 80% to 85% occurring once and the leading ten covering 6.5% to 7.5%. The sequencing input was peripheral blood. These receptors all stem from a middle-aged woman with COVID-19, enrolled during active disease.

This clone was observed a handful of times. V and J are TRBV7-3 and TRBJ1-2, with a possible D match to TRBD1 (5 bases). Trimming stripped 2 bases from V and 8 bases from J, with 15 bases between. The germline V gene has CDR1 SGHTA and CDR2 FQGTGA. This CDR3 comprises 14 residues. The CDR3 region has the DNA TGTGCCAGCAGCTTACTGGGAGGGGAATTCGGCTACACCTTC. It yields the protein CASSLLGGEFGYTF.

The chain recombines TRBV10-1 with TRBJ2-1, with TRBD2 as a possible D gene (6 bases). Germline V gene lookup returns CDR1 WNHNN and CDR2 SYGVQD (reference sequence). CDR3 length: 13 amino acids. Trimming removed 6 bases from V and 8 bases from J, with 14 bases in between. CDR3 sequence reads: CASRRTKFDEQFF. The DNA for the CDR3 is TGCGCCAGCAGGAGGACTAAGTTCGATGAGCAGTTCTTC.

This chain connects TRBV5-1 to TRBJ1-2; D unclear. There are 14 residues in the CDR3. V shed 1 base and J shed 8 bases, with 15 bases lying between them. Germline CDR1 and CDR2: SGHRS and YFSETQ. CDR3 sequence (DNA): TGCGCCAGCAGCTTGTCGTCGGGGTCGAGGGGCTACACCTTC. Amino acids: CASSLSSGSRGYTF.

The table lists this clone with a count of one. The chain links TRBV3-1 (or the pseudogene TRBV3-2) to TRBJ2-3; the match to TRBD2 covers 9 bases. In germline, CDR1 is LGHDT, CDR2 YNNKEL (reference sequence). Losses at the gene ends were 0 bases for V and 2 bases for J; bases not matched to a gene: 6. The CDR3 runs 17 residues. CDR3 region: CASSQESRTSATDTQYF. The CDR3 bases are TGTGCCAGCAGCCAAGAAAGCAGGACTAGCGCCACAGATACGCAGTATTTT.

This chain joins TRBV14 and TRBJ1-5, with unresolved D. The length of the CDR3 is 13 residues. Per the germline V gene, CDR1 is SGHDN and CDR2 is FVKESK. With 4 bases removed from V and 4 bases from J, the gap between germline ends came to 8 bases. The CDR3 bases are TGTGCCAGCAGCCTCCGAGCGAATCAGCCCCAGCATTTT. Amino acids: CASSLRANQPQHF.

In its sample, this clone was seen once. The DNA of the CDR3 is TGTGCCAGCAGTTCGGGAGGGTATGGCTACACCTTC. Translated: CASSSGGYGYTF. The chain joins TRBV28 to TRBJ1-2; D gene ambiguous. CDR3 length: 12 residues. Trimming shortened V by 4 bases and J by 5 bases, and 8 bases separated the two germline ends. The V gene's germline CDR1 is MDHEN and CDR2 SYDVKM.

This clone occurred a few times. One end of the junction fails to match germline, which may point to a read error. V is TRBV7-3 and J is TRBJ2-7; 8 bases line up with TRBD2. The length of the CDR3 is 14 residues. Germline loops: CDR1 SGHTA, CDR2 FQGTGA. The CDR3: CASSDGLASRSRDF. The CDR3 DNA reads TGTGCCAGCAGCGATGGACTAGCCTCGCGAAGCCGGGACTTC.

This chain links TRBV7-9 with TRBJ2-7, with D maybe TRBD2 (5 bases). Trimming stripped 2 bases from V and 3 bases from J, with 17 bases between. The germline V gene has CDR1 SEHNR and CDR2 FQNEAQ (reference sequence). The CDR3 runs 16 residues. For the CDR3, the DNA is TGTGCCAGCAGCTTACCGTTCGGGGAGTGGGACTACGAGCAGTACTTC. It specifies CASSLPFGEWDYEQYF.

This clone was seen more than once but under ten times. The V and J genes are TRBV6-2 or TRBV6-3 and TRBJ1-5; D is ambiguous. V lost 2 bases and J 6 bases, leaving 14 bases between the germline ends. Germline V lookup: CDR1 MNHEY, CDR2 SVGEGT. This CDR3 has 15 residues. The CDR3: CASSYGQATSQPQHF. The CDR3 region has the DNA TGTGCCAGCAGTTACGGGCAGGCGACTAGTCAGCCCCAGCATTTT.

The J gene is TRBJ1-5, the V gene TRBV19; 8 bases line up with TRBD1. Trimming cost V 8 bases and J 3 bases; bases outside gene matches: 3. Germline V CDR1 and CDR2: LNHDA, SQIVND (reference sequence). This CDR3 contains 13 residues. The CDR3 spells CASGQGPNQPQHF. DNA of the CDR3: TGTGCCAGTGGACAGGGCCCCAATCAGCCCCAGCATTTT.

This clone was detected once. The chain carries TRBV25-1 and TRBJ1-1; TRBD1 agrees at 7 bases. Per the germline V gene, CDR1 is MGHDK and CDR2 is SYGVNS. This CDR3 comprises 18 residues. V shed 6 bases, J shed 0 bases, and the junction held 16 bases outside the gene matches. CDR3 sequence: CASSGDRTGGGVNTEAFF. In DNA, the CDR3 is TGTGCCAGCAGCGGCGATCGGACAGGAGGAGGGGTGAACACTGAAGCTTTCTTT.

The chain links TRBV10-1 to TRBJ2-2; 7 nucleotides match TRBD1. Losses at the gene ends were 8 bases for V and 6 bases for J; bases not matched to a gene: 3. Germline CDR1 is WNHNN and CDR2 is SYGVQD (reference sequence). CDR3 length equals 12 residues. The CDR3 protein is CASATGAGELFF. CDR3 sequence (DNA): TGCGCCAGCGCCACAGGGGCCGGGGAGCTGTTTTTT.

In this sample, this clone turned up a few times. The chain uses TRBV6-5 and TRBJ2-1; 10 bases align to TRBD1. V lost 7 bases and J lost 5; bases outside the gene matches: 5. This CDR3 is built from 14 residues. The V gene's germline CDR1 is MNHEY and CDR2 SVGAGI. The CDR3, as DNA: TGTGCCAGCATCCGGGACAGGGGCAACAATGAGCAGTTCTTC. It yields the protein CASIRDRGNNEQFF.

This sequence joins TRBV7-6 and TRBJ1-6; D remains ambiguous. There are 16 residues in the CDR3. With 5 bases removed from V and 9 bases from J, the gap between germline ends came to 20 bases. Per germline, CDR1 SGHVS and CDR2 FNYEAQ. This CDR3 reads CASSPDLAVERSPLHF. The CDR3 DNA sequence: TGTGCCAGCAGCCCCGACCTCGCGGTAGAACGTTCACCCCTCCACTTT.

CDR3 residues: CASSFQGGEKLFF. CDR3 DNA: TGCGCCAGCAGCTTCCAGGGTGGTGAAAAACTGTTTTTT. The V gene is TRBV5-1, the J gene TRBJ1-4, with D possibly matching TRBD1 (5 bases). With 2 bases removed from V and 7 bases from J, the gap between germline ends came to 9 bases. Germline V gene sequence: CDR1 SGHRS, CDR2 YFSETQ. The CDR3 loop spans 13 amino acids.

This CDR3 is CASSEGESADTQYF. In DNA form, the CDR3 reads TGTGCCAGCAGTGAGGGTGAAAGCGCAGATACGCAGTATTTT. J is TRBJ2-3 and V is TRBV6-1; D gene ambiguous. The V end was cut by 3 bases, the J end by 4 bases, with 11 bases between. CDR1 and CDR2 from the germline V gene are MNHNS and SASEGT. This CDR3 region has 14 residues.

The chain combines TRBV10-1 with TRBJ2-1, with TRBD2 matching over 13 bases. Trimming took 4 bases from V and 3 from J; bases not matched to a gene: 0. CDR1 is WNHNN, CDR2 SYGVQD, per germline (reference sequence). This CDR3 comprises 15 residues. The CDR3 DNA reads TGCGCCAGCAGTGGGACTAGCGGGGGCTACAATGAGCAGTTCTTC. Its translation: CASSGTSGGYNEQFF.

The chain couples TRBV2 to TRBJ2-5, with 9 bases matching TRBD1. The V segment lost 6 bases and the J segment 3 bases; nucleotides outside the gene matches: 17. Germline V CDR1 and CDR2: SNHLY, FYNNEI. CDR3 length: 18 residues. This CDR3 reads CASSLKQGARGTKETQYF. CDR3 bases: TGTGCCAGCAGCCTGAAACAGGGGGCGCGGGGGACAAAAGAGACCCAGTACTTC.

J is TRBJ1-4 and V is TRBV28; 7 bases agree with TRBD1. This CDR3 spans 14 amino acids. The germline V gene encodes CDR1 MDHEN and CDR2 SYDVKM. Trimming at V came to 3 bases and at J to 8 bases, leaving 6 bases not matched to a gene. The CDR3, as DNA: TGTGCCAGCAGTTTGGAGGGGGCGAGGGAAAAACTGTTTTTT. The encoded protein is CASSLEGAREKLFF.

This clone was recorded once. J is TRBJ1-2 and V is TRBV27; the D gene is possibly TRBD1 (5 bases). V dropped 5 bases and J dropped 8 bases, with 18 bases sitting between them. In germline, CDR1 is MNHEY, CDR2 SMNVEV (reference sequence). The CDR3 runs to 14 residues. CDR3 region: CASSPLRERQGYTF. The CDR3 DNA reads as TGTGCCAGCAGTCCCCTGCGGGAAAGACAGGGCTACACCTTC.

This chain joins TRBV7-3 and TRBJ2-3; 11 bases are a match to TRBD2. The CDR3 is made up of 15 amino acids. V was clipped by 5 bases and J by 5 bases; unmatched bases: 6. Germline lookup yields CDR1 SGHTA and CDR2 FQGTGA. The CDR3 loop reads CASSLAGGLVDTQYF. The CDR3 coding sequence is TGTGCCAGCAGCCTAGCGGGAGGCCTAGTAGATACGCAGTATTTT.

The J gene is TRBJ2-3, the V gene TRBV7-8; TRBD2 matches at 10 bases. The J segment lost 6 bases and the V segment lost 4 bases, leaving 4 bases of the junction unmatched. The germline V gene encodes CDR1 SGHVS and CDR2 FQNEAQ. This CDR3 comprises 14 residues. The CDR3 nucleotides read TGTGCCAGCAGCTATAGCGGGAGGAAGGATACGCAGTATTTT. This encodes CASSYSGRKDTQYF.

This chain connects TRBV2 to TRBJ2-1, with 7 bases that match TRBD2. The CDR3 extends over 20 amino acids. Trimming at V came to 0 bases and at J to 0 bases, leaving 14 bases not matched to a gene. CDR1 is SNHLY and CDR2 is FYNNEI in the germline V gene. In DNA, the CDR3 is TGTGCCAGCAGTGAAGCAACTAGCGAGATGAGACGGAGCTCCTACAATGAGCAGTTCTTC. Amino acid sequence: CASSEATSEMRRSSYNEQFF.

This rearrangement joins TRBV3-1 (or the pseudogene TRBV3-2) to TRBJ1-5, with TRBD1 as a possible D gene (5 bases). The ends were cut back, 3 bases at V and 1 base at J, with 10 bases in the middle. Germline V gene data show CDR1 as LGHDT and CDR2 as YNNKEL (reference sequence). The CDR3 covers 15 residues. For the CDR3, the DNA is TGTGCCAGCAGCCATTCTCCAGGGAGCAATCAGCCCCAGCATTTT. Its translation is CASSHSPGSNQPQHF.

V is TRBV13 and J is TRBJ2-3, with TRBD2 as a possible D gene (5 bases). Trimming cost V 6 bases and J 0 bases, with 13 bases left between them. CDR3 length: 15 residues. Germline-derived CDR1 and CDR2 are PRHDT and FYEKMQ (reference sequence). CDR3 protein: CASRDGLGSTDTQYF. The CDR3 DNA reads TGTGCCAGCAGGGACGGACTCGGTAGCACAGATACGCAGTATTTT. Looking up the rest from reference TRBV13 and TRBJ2-3 gives the full variable domain: AAGVIQSPRHLIKEKRETATLKCYPIPRHDTVYWYQQGPGQDPQFLISFYEKMQSDKGSIPDRFSAQQFSDYHSELNMSSLELGDSALYFCASRDGLGSTDTQYFGPGTRLTVL.

The gene calls are TRBV27 and TRBJ1-5; D might be TRBD1 (5 bases). This CDR3 is 13 amino acids long. V gave up 4 bases and J gave up 4 bases, with 8 bases separating them. The germline V gene encodes CDR1 MNHEY and CDR2 SMNVEV (reference sequence). The CDR3 is CASSWGPNQPQHF. In nucleotides, the CDR3 is TGTGCCAGCAGTTGGGGCCCAAATCAGCCCCAGCATTTT.

The J gene is TRBJ1-6, the V gene TRBV11-2, with no clear D. Trimming removed 5 bases at V and 1 base at J, with 6 bases between. There are 14 residues in the CDR3. The germline V gene has CDR1 SGHAT and CDR2 FQNNGV. DNA for the CDR3: TGTGCCAGCAGCAATCCTTCCTATAATTCACCCCTCCACTTT. It encodes CASSNPSYNSPLHF.

The DNA of the CDR3 is TGTGCCAGCAGGGGGACATATAATTCACCCCTCCACTTT. Translation gives CASRGTYNSPLHF. This rearrangement joins TRBV6-5 to TRBJ1-6, with TRBD1 as a possible D gene (6 bases). V shed 6 bases and J shed 4 bases, with 7 bases lying between them. Germline CDR1 reads MNHEY; CDR2 reads SVGAGI. There are 13 residues in the CDR3.

This chain links TRBV12-3 or TRBV12-4 with TRBJ1-4; weak D call: TRBD1 (5 bases). The CDR3 covers 12 residues. Deletions cut 7 bases from V and 11 bases from J, with 14 bases between. Here the CDR3 reads CASNPNKGKLFF. For the CDR3, the DNA is TGTGCCAGCAATCCGAACAAGGGGAAACTGTTTTTT.

Only a few counts were recorded for this clone. The CDR3 DNA follows: TGTGCTAGTACTCCGGGGAACACTGAAGCTTTCTTT. This codes for CASTPGNTEAFF. The V and J genes are TRBV12-5 and TRBJ1-1; D is unresolved. Trimming shortened V by 8 bases and J by 1 base, and 8 bases separated the two germline ends. The CDR3 runs to 12 residues. In germline, CDR1 is LGHNT, CDR2 FRNRAP.

The genes are TRBV29-1 and TRBJ1-2, with 9 bases fitting TRBD1. Germline assignment: CDR1 SQVTM and CDR2 ANQGSEA. The CDR3 is 13 residues long. Trimming cost V 7 bases and J 6 bases; bases outside gene matches: 9. The CDR3, as DNA: TGCAGCGATTGGACAGGGGATTGGCATGGCTACACCTTC. Amino acid sequence: CSDWTGDWHGYTF.